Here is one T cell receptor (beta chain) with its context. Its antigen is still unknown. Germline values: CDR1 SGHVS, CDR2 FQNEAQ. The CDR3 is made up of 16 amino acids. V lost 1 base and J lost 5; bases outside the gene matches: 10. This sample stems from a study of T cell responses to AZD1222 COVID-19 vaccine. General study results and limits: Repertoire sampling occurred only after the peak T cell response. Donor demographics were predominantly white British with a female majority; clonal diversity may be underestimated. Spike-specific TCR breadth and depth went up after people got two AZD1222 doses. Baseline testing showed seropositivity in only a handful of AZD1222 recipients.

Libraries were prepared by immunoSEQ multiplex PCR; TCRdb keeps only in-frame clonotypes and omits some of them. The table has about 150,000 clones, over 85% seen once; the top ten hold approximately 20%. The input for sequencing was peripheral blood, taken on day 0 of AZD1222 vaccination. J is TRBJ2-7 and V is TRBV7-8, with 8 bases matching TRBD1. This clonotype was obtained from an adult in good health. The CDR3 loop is CASSLEGRGQSDEQYF. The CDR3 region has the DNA TGTGCCAGCAGCTTAGAGGGCAGGGGGCAATCGGACGAGCAGTACTTC.